The 26 T cell receptor beta chains below were found in one sample sequenced in a study of T-cell memory formation after mild COVID-19. MiXCR, run by TCRdb on the 5' RACE reads, gives a single entry per CDR3 protein. Of under 550,000 distinct CDR3 sequences listed, about a sixth were seen once; the top ten hold 20% to 25%. Sequenced sample: PBMCs or a T cell subset sorted from them (not recorded which). The receptor source for this set is a man aged 18-30 years who had mild COVID-19 (a few samples of this study predate the infection). Cell type and time point are not known.

The rearrangement links TRBV5-1 to TRBJ2-1; D is uncertain. V lost 3 bases, J lost 2 bases, and 9 bases lay in between. This CDR3 comprises 14 residues. In germline, CDR1 is SGHRS, CDR2 YFSETQ. The CDR3: CASSSRTPYNEQFF. CDR3 DNA: TGCGCCAGCAGCTCCCGGACCCCCTACAATGAGCAGTTCTTC. The variable domain in full, with the rest retrieved from reference TRBV5-1 and TRBJ2-1, is KAGVTQTPRYLIKTRGQQVTLSCSPISGHRSVSWYQQTPGQGLQFLFEYFSETQRNKGNFPGRFSGRQFSNSRSEMNVSTLELGDSALYLCASSSRTPYNEQFFGPGTRLTVL.

The V call is TRBV29-1, the J call TRBJ2-2; TRBD2 is a possible D gene (5 bases). Germline assignment: CDR1 SQVTM and CDR2 ANQGSEA. This CDR3 has 14 residues. Trimming pared 2 bases from V and 5 bases from J, leaving 12 bases between. In nucleotides, the CDR3 is TGCAGCGTTGAAAGGTTTGAGGGAACCGGGGAGCTGTTTTTT. This sequence encodes CSVERFEGTGELFF.

This chain connects TRBV4-3 to TRBJ1-4; no clear D. V lost 5 bases to trimming and J lost 0 bases, with 10 bases between them. The CDR3 runs 15 residues. Germline V gene sequence: CDR1 LGHNA, CDR2 YSLEER. The CDR3 DNA reads as TGCGCCAGCAGCAGGTGGGGAGCAACTAATGAAAAACTGTTTTTT. Its translation is CASSRWGATNEKLFF.

The CDR3, as DNA: TGTGCCAGCAGCCCCTGGGGGCTAGACTATGGCTACACCTTC. This translates into CASSPWGLDYGYTF. The V and J genes are TRBV12-3 or TRBV12-4 and TRBJ1-2; D possibly corresponds to TRBD1 (6 bases). This CDR3 region has 14 residues. V lost 6 bases to trimming and J lost 3 bases, with 14 bases between them.

This sequence joins TRBV7-8 and TRBJ2-2; TRBD2 aligns across 7 bases. The germline gives CDR1 SGHVS, CDR2 FQNEAQ. This CDR3 has 18 amino acids. Unmatched junction bases numbered 13, after V lost 6 bases and J lost 0 bases. The CDR3 is CASRHMPGGRSNTGELFF. CDR3 nucleotides: TGTGCCAGCAGGCACATGCCCGGGGGGAGGTCGAACACCGGGGAGCTGTTTTTT.

The chain couples TRBV5-1 to TRBJ2-3; 10 positions agree with TRBD2. The germline V gene has CDR1 SGHRS and CDR2 YFSETQ. The trim removed 2 bases at V and 6 bases at J, leaving 6 bases unmatched. This CDR3 is built from 15 residues. CDR3 residues: CASSFLAGVVDTQYF. In DNA form, the CDR3 reads TGCGCCAGCAGCTTTCTAGCGGGGGTTGTGGATACGCAGTATTTT.

The gene calls are TRBV4-1 and TRBJ2-5; TRBD2 is a possible D gene (5 bases). The CDR3 runs 16 residues. The V end was cut by 1 base, the J end by 5 bases, with 17 bases between. Germline V gene lookup returns CDR1 MGHRA and CDR2 YSYEKL. The CDR3 protein is CASSQVPGIGEETQYF. CDR3 coding DNA: TGCGCCAGCAGCCAAGTACCCGGGATAGGTGAGGAGACCCAGTACTTC.

This chain joins TRBV4-1 and TRBJ2-3; TRBD2 matches 11 bases. The CDR3 is made up of 17 amino acids. Germline CDR1 reads MGHRA; CDR2 reads YSYEKL. V shed 0 bases and J 3 bases; nucleotides not matched to a gene: 5. This CDR3 is CASSQDPSGGRTDTQYF. The CDR3 DNA reads as TGCGCCAGCAGCCAAGATCCTAGCGGGGGGCGGACAGATACGCAGTATTTT.

This clonotype appeared a few times. CDR3 sequence: CASSLVSIQNEQFF. CDR3 DNA: TGTGCCAGCAGCTTAGTTAGTATACAGAATGAGCAGTTCTTC. The chain has TRBV7-9 and TRBJ2-1; no clear D. V lost 1 base to trimming and J lost 7 bases, with 11 bases between them. The CDR3 contains 14 residues. Per germline, CDR1 SEHNR and CDR2 FQNEAQ (reference sequence).

J is TRBJ1-1 and V is TRBV6-5; 7 bases line up with TRBD1. The CDR3 runs 15 residues. Trimming cost V 6 bases and J 5 bases; bases outside gene matches: 12. Looked up from germline, CDR1 is MNHEY and CDR2 is SVGAGI. In DNA, the CDR3 is TGTGCCAGCAGCTCCCTTACGACAGGGAAGACTGAAGCTTTCTTT. This gives the protein CASSSLTTGKTEAFF.

The CDR3 is CSVHLPSTDTQYF. DNA for the CDR3: TGCAGCGTTCACCTTCCTAGCACAGATACGCAGTATTTT. The V gene is TRBV29-1, the J gene TRBJ2-3; D not resolved. Deletions cut 5 bases from V and 0 bases from J, with 9 bases between. CDR3 size: 13 residues. Per germline, CDR1 SQVTM and CDR2 ANQGSEA.

This clonotype was seen a few times. The chain carries TRBV7-3 and TRBJ2-2, with D unclear. Germline CDR1 reads SGHTA; CDR2 reads FQGTGA. The CDR3 is 13 amino acids. The ends were cut back, 5 bases at V and 4 bases at J, with 8 bases in the middle. CDR3 coding DNA: TGTGCCAGCAGCCCCACTTTCACCGGGGAGCTGTTTTTT. Residues: CASSPTFTGELFF.

The chain carries TRBV28 and TRBJ1-2; D unresolved. Trimming stripped 8 bases from V and 7 bases from J, with 20 bases between. CDR1 is MDHEN, CDR2 SYDVKM, per germline. The CDR3 is made up of 14 amino acids. For the CDR3, the DNA is TGTGCCAGCGGGCAGGCTGCGTGGGCCGGTGGCTACACCTTC. Protein: CASGQAAWAGGYTF.

This clonotype has only a few counts. The rearrangement links TRBV7-9 to TRBJ2-1; 8 bases map to TRBD1. V lost 6 bases, J lost 6 bases, and 10 bases stayed unmatched. This CDR3 has 15 amino acids. CDR1 and CDR2 from the germline V gene are SEHNR and FQNEAQ (reference sequence). CDR3 DNA sequence: TGTGCCAGCAGATCAGGACAGGGTTCGGGCAATGAGCAGTTCTTC. It is translated as CASRSGQGSGNEQFF.

This clonotype has more than one count but fewer than ten. The J gene is TRBJ2-3, the V gene TRBV4-3; D may be TRBD1 (5 bases). Looked up from germline, CDR1 is LGHNA and CDR2 is YSLEER. V gave up 0 bases and J gave up 0 bases, with 13 bases separating them. CDR3 length equals 17 residues. CDR3 sequence: CASSQDLTASSTDTQYF. The CDR3, as DNA: TGCGCCAGCAGCCAAGATTTGACAGCCTCTAGCACAGATACGCAGTATTTT.

Only a few counts were recorded for this clonotype. V usage is TRBV4-1 and J usage is TRBJ1-2; 7 nucleotides match TRBD1. Trimming took 8 bases from V and 8 from J; bases not matched to a gene: 14. CDR3 size: 14 residues. Germline V gene sequence: CDR1 MGHRA, CDR2 YSYEKL. In nucleotides, the CDR3 is TGCGCCAGCGGCCGGACAGGAAGGGGGGAAGGCTACACCTTC. Protein product: CASGRTGRGEGYTF.

The genes are TRBV7-2 and TRBJ2-2; D not certain. V was pared by 4 bases and J by 4 bases, with 16 bases between. CDR1 is SGHTA, CDR2 FQGNSA, per germline. The CDR3 runs 16 residues. CDR3 nucleotides: TGTGCCAGCAGCTCAGAAGGCGGTGCAGCCACCGGGGAGCTGTTTTTT. The encoded protein is CASSSEGGAATGELFF.

This clonotype was seen more than once but under ten times. V is TRBV5-5 and J is TRBJ1-1, with D maybe TRBD1 (6 bases). This CDR3 contains 13 residues. Germline V gene data show CDR1 as SGHKS and CDR2 as YYEKEE (reference sequence). V was pared by 4 bases and J by 4 bases, with 11 bases between. The CDR3 DNA follows: TGTGCCAGCAGCGAGCTCAGGGGCACTGAAGCTTTCTTT. Amino acid sequence: CASSELRGTEAFF.

The gene calls are TRBV7-9 and TRBJ2-2, with a possible D match to TRBD1 (6 bases). CDR1 is SEHNR, CDR2 FQNEAQ, per germline (reference sequence). Trimming cost V 2 bases and J 3 bases, with 16 bases left between them. The length of the CDR3 is 17 residues. CDR3 protein: CASSLRQGTGDTGELFF. CDR3 bases: TGTGCCAGCAGCTTACGTCAGGGGACGGGTGACACCGGGGAGCTGTTTTTT. The full variable domain, its missing parts supplied by reference TRBV7-9 and TRBJ2-2, is DTGVSQNPRHKITKRGQNVTFRCDPISEHNRLYWYRQTLGQGPEFLTYFQNEAQLEKSRLLSDRFSAERPKGSFSTLEIQRTEQGDSAMYLCASSLRQGTGDTGELFFGEGSRLTVL.

This clonotype has a handful of counts. The V call is TRBV20-1, the J call TRBJ2-3; D is undetermined. The germline V and J ends were trimmed by 1 base and 0 bases, with 11 bases remaining between them. There are 15 residues in the CDR3. Germline-derived CDR1 and CDR2 are DFQATT and SNEGSKA (reference sequence). CDR3 nucleotides: TGCAGTGCTAGAGTTCCCGCCGCTAGCACAGATACGCAGTATTTT. It encodes CSARVPAASTDTQYF.

This clonotype turned up a few times. The chain has TRBV5-1 and TRBJ2-1; D uncertain. V was shortened by 3 bases and J by 0 bases, with 10 bases between the two germline ends. The CDR3 sequence is 15 residues long. Per the germline V gene, CDR1 is SGHRS and CDR2 is YFSETQ. The CDR3 is CASSYSSSSYNEQFF. The CDR3 DNA reads TGCGCCAGCAGCTATTCAAGCAGCTCCTACAATGAGCAGTTCTTC.

The chain employs TRBV5-1 and TRBJ2-3; 9 bases are a match to TRBD2. The J segment lost 6 bases and the V segment lost 4 bases, leaving 12 bases of the junction unmatched. CDR1 SGHRS and CDR2 YFSETQ come from the germline V gene. This CDR3 has 16 amino acids. CDR3 nucleotide sequence: TGCGCCAGCAGCCCCTCGGCCAGCGGGGGGTCGGATACGCAGTATTTT. The encoded protein is CASSPSASGGSDTQYF. Using reference TRBV5-1 and TRBJ2-3 for the parts outside the CDR3, the full variable domain is KAGVTQTPRYLIKTRGQQVTLSCSPISGHRSVSWYQQTPGQGLQFLFEYFSETQRNKGNFPGRFSGRQFSNSRSEMNVSTLELGDSALYLCASSPSASGGSDTQYFGPGTRLTVL.

In its sample, this clonotype was seen many times. This chain links TRBV7-9 with TRBJ1-1; D is perhaps TRBD1 (5 bases). The germline V gene encodes CDR1 SEHNR and CDR2 FQNEAQ (reference sequence). Trimming pared 5 bases from V and 4 bases from J, leaving 14 bases between. The CDR3 runs to 14 residues. The CDR3 spells CASSPPGRPTEAFF. Here the CDR3 DNA reads TGTGCCAGCAGCCCGCCGGGACGGCCCACTGAAGCTTTCTTT.

This rearrangement joins TRBV19 to TRBJ2-3; no definite D call. The CDR3 spans 17 residues. Trimming took off 2 bases at V and 2 bases at J, with 17 bases between the two ends. Germline values: CDR1 LNHDA, CDR2 SQIVND (reference sequence). The CDR3: CASSITGPIRDTDTQYF. The CDR3 DNA sequence: TGTGCCAGTAGTATAACCGGACCGATAAGAGACACAGATACGCAGTATTTT. The full variable domain, in which reference TRBV19 and TRBJ2-3 provide the parts outside the CDR3, is DGGITQSPKYLFRKEGQNVTLSCEQNLNHDAMYWYRQDPGQGLRLIYYSQIVNDFQKGDIAEGYSVSREKKESFPLTVTSAQKNPTAFYLCASSITGPIRDTDTQYFGPGTRLTVL.

The chain is built from TRBV7-2 and TRBJ1-5; 10 nucleotides agree with TRBD1. The germline CDR1 and CDR2 sequences are SGHTA and FQGNSA. This CDR3 has 14 residues. J lost 7 bases, V lost 3 bases, and 3 bases had no gene match. The CDR3 here is CASSFSGQGQPQHF. DNA of the CDR3: TGTGCCAGCAGCTTTTCGGGACAGGGGCAGCCCCAGCATTTT.

This clonotype was observed a handful of times. The V call is TRBV7-9, the J call TRBJ2-1; no clear D gene. V lost 3 bases to trimming and J lost 6 bases, with 15 bases between them. Germline loops: CDR1 SEHNR, CDR2 FQNEAQ (reference sequence). CDR3 length: 15 residues. CDR3 sequence (DNA): TGTGCCAGCAGCTTTGGGTCCATTAACTCCAATGAGCAGTTCTTC. This translates into CASSFGSINSNEQFF.